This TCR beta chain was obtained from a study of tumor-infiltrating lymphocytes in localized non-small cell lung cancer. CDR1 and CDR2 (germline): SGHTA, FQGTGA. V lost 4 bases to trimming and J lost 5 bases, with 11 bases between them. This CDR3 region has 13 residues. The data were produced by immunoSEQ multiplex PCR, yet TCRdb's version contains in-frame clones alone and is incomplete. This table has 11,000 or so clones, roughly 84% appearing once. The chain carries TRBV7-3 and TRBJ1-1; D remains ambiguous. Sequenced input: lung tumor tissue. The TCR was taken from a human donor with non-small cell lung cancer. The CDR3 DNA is TGTGCCAGCAGCTCCAAATGGGGAACTGAAGCTTTCTTT. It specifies CASSSKWGTEAFF.